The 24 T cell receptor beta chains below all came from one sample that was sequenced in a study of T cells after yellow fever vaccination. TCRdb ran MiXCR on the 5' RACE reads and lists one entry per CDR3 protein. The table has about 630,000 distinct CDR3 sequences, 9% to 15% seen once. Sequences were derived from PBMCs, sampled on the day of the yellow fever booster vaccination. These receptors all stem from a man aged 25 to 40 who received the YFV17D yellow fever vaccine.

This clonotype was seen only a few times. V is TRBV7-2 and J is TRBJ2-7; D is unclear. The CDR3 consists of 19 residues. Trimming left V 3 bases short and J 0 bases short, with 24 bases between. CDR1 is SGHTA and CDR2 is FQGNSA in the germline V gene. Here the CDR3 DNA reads TGTGCCAGCAGCTTTATGCCCTTAACTGCGGCCGGTTACTCCTACGAGCAGTACTTC. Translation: CASSFMPLTAAGYSYEQYF.

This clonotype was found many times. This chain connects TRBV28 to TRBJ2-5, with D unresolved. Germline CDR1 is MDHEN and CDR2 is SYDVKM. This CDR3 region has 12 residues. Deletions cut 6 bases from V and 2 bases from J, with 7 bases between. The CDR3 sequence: CASRTGQETQYF. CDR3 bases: TGTGCCAGCAGAACCGGACAAGAGACCCAGTACTTC.

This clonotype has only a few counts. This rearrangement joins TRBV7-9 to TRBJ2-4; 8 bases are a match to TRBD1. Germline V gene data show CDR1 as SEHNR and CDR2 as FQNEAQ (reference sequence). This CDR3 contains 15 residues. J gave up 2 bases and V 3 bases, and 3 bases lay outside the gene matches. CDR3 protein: CASSLQGAPKNIQYF. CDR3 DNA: TGTGCCAGCAGCTTGCAGGGGGCGCCCAAAAACATTCAGTACTTC.

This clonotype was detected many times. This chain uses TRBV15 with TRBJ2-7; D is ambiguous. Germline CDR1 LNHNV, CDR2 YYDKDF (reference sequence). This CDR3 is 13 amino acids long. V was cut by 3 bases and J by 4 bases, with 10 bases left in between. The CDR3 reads CATSSNLGYEQYF. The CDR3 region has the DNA TGTGCCACCAGCAGCAACCTTGGGTACGAGCAGTACTTC.

As DNA, the CDR3 is TGTGCCAGCAGTAAGGGAGAGGTCGGGACCCAGTACTTC. Protein product: CASSKGEVGTQYF. This chain connects TRBV7-9 to TRBJ2-5, with D possibly being TRBD2 (5 bases). The CDR3 consists of 13 residues. Trimming took off 6 bases at V and 7 bases at J, with 15 bases between the two ends. Germline lookup yields CDR1 SEHNR and CDR2 FQNEAQ (reference sequence).

Here the CDR3 reads CASSFSDGNEKLFF. CDR3 coding DNA: TGCGCCAGCAGCTTTTCGGACGGAAATGAAAAACTGTTTTTT. The rearrangement joins TRBV5-1 to TRBJ1-4; D gene unclear. The CDR3 is made up of 14 amino acids. The V and J ends lost 2 bases and 5 bases respectively, with 10 bases between them. Germline V gives CDR1 SGHRS, CDR2 YFSETQ.

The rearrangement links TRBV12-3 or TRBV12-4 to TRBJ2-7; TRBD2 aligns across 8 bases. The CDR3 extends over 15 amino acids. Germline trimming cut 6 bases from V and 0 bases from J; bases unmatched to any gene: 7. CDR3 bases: TGTGCCAGCAGCAGTAGCGGGAAAGCCTCCTACGAGCAGTACTTC. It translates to CASSSSGKASYEQYF.

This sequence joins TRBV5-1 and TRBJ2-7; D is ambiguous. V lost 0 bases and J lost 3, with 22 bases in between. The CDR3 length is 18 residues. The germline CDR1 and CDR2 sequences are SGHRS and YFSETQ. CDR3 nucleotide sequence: TGCGCCAGCAGCTTGGGTGGTAATTCCGTGAGACTTAACTACGAGCAGTACTTC. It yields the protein CASSLGGNSVRLNYEQYF.

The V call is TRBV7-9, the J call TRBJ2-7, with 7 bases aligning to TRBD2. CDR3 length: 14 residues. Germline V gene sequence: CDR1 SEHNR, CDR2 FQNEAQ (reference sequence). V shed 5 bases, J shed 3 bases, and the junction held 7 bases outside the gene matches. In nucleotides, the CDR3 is TGTGCCAGCAGCCCCCCCGGGGGGTTCTACGAGCAGTACTTC. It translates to CASSPPGGFYEQYF.

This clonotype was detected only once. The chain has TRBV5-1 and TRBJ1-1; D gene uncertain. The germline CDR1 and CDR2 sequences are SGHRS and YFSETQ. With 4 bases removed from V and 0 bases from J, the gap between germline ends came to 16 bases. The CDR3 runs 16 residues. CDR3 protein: CASSPLVLGMNTEAFF. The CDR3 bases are TGCGCCAGCAGCCCCTTGGTCTTAGGGATGAACACTGAAGCTTTCTTT.

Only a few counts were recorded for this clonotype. CDR3 in amino acids: CASSPRVAGAYEQYF. In DNA, the CDR3 is TGTGCCAGCAGCCCCCGTGTAGCGGGAGCTTACGAGCAGTACTTC. The chain combines TRBV13 with TRBJ2-7, with 9 bases lining up with TRBD2. From germline, CDR1 is PRHDT and CDR2 FYEKMQ (reference sequence). The CDR3 is 15 residues long. J lost 4 bases, V lost 5 bases, and 9 bases had no gene match. Full variable domain (outside the CDR3, taken from reference TRBV13 and TRBJ2-7): AAGVIQSPRHLIKEKRETATLKCYPIPRHDTVYWYQQGPGQDPQFLISFYEKMQSDKGSIPDRFSAQQFSDYHSELNMSSLELGDSALYFCASSPRVAGAYEQYFGPGTRLTVT.

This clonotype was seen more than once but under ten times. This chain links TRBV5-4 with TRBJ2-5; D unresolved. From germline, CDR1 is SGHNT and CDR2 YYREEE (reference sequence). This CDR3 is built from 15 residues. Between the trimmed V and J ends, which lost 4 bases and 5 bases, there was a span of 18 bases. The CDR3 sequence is CASSPAPTFGETQYF. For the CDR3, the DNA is TGTGCCAGCAGCCCCGCCCCGACATTCGGCGAGACCCAGTACTTC.

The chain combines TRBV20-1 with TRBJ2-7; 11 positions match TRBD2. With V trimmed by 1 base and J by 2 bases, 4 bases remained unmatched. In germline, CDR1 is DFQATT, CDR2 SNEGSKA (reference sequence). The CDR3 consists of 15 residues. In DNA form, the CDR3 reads TGCAGTGCTAGAGTAACTAGCGGGAGCCCCTACGAGCAGTACTTC. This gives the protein CSARVTSGSPYEQYF.

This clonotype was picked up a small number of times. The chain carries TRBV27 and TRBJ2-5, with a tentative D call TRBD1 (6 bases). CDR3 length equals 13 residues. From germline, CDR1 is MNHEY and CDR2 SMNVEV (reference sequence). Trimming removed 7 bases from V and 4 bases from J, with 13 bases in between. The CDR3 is CASKPGVGETQYF. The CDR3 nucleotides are TGTGCCAGCAAACCAGGGGTCGGAGAGACCCAGTACTTC.

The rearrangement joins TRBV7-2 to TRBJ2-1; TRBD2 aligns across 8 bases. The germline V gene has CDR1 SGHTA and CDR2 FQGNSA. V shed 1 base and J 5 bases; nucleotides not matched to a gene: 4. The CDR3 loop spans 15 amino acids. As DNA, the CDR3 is TGTGCCAGCAGCTTAGAACTAGCGGCCCACAATGAGCAGTTCTTC. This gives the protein CASSLELAAHNEQFF.

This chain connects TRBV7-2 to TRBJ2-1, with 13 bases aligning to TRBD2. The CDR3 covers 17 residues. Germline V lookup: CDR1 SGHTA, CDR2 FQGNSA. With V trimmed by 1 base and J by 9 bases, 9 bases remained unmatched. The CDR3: CASSLGTRTSGGGEQFF. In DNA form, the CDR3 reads TGTGCCAGCAGCTTAGGGACTCGGACTAGCGGGGGCGGTGAGCAGTTCTTC.

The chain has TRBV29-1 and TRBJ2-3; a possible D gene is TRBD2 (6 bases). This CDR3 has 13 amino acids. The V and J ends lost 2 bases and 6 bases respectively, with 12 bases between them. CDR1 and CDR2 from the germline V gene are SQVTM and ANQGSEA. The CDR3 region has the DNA TGCAGCGTTGAATTCGGGGGTTTCGATACGCAGTATTTT. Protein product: CSVEFGGFDTQYF.

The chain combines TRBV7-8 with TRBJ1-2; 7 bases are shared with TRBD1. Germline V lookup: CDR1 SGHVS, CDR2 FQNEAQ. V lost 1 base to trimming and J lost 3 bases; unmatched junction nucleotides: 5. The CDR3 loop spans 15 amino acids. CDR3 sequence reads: CASSLDGRGDYGYTF. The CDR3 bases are TGTGCCAGCAGCTTAGATGGCAGGGGGGACTATGGCTACACCTTC. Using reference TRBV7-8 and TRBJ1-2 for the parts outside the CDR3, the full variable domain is GAGVSQSPRYKVAKRGQDVALRCDPISGHVSLFWYQQALGQGPEFLTYFQNEAQLDKSGLPSDRFFAERPEGSVSTLKIQRTQQEDSAVYLCASSLDGRGDYGYTFGSGTRLTVV.

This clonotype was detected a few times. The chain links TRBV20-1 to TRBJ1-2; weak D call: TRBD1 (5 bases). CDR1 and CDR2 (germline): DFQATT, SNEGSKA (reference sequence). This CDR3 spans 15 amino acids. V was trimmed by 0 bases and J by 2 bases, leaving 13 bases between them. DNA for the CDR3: TGCAGTGCTAGAGATTTGGGGAGGGGAAACTATGGCTACACCTTC. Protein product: CSARDLGRGNYGYTF.

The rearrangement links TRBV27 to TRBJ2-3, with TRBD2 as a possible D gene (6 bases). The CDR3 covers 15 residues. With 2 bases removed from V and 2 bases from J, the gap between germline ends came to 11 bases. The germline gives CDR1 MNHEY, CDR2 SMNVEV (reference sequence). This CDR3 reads CASSLGGLLTDTQYF. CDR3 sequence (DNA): TGTGCCAGCAGTTTAGGGGGACTTCTCACAGATACGCAGTATTTT.

The CDR3 reads CSATNEGISEKLFF. The CDR3 nucleotides read TGCAGTGCTACTAACGAGGGAATTAGTGAAAAACTGTTTTTT. J is TRBJ1-4 and V is TRBV20-1; D gene uncertain. The V end was cut by 4 bases, the J end by 7 bases, with 16 bases between. CDR3 size: 14 residues. Looked up from germline, CDR1 is DFQATT and CDR2 is SNEGSKA (reference sequence).

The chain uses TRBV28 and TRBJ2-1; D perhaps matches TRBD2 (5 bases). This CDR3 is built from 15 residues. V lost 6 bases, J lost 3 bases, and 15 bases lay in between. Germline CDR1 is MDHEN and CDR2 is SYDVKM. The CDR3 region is CASSQRRGFYNEQFF. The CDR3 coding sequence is TGTGCCAGCAGCCAGCGACGGGGATTCTACAATGAGCAGTTCTTC.

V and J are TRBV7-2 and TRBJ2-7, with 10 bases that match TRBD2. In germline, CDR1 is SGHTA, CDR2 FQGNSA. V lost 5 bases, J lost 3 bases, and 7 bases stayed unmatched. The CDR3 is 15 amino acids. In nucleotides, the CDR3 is TGTGCCAGCAGCCTCGCCCAGCGGGAGGGCTACGAGCAGTACTTC. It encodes CASSLAQREGYEQYF.

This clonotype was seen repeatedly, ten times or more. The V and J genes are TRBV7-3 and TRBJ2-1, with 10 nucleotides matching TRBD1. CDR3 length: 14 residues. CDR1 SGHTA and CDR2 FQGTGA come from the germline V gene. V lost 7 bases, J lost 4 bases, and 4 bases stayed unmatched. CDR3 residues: CASNPGQGYNEQFF. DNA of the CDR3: TGTGCCAGCAACCCGGGACAGGGGTACAATGAGCAGTTCTTC.